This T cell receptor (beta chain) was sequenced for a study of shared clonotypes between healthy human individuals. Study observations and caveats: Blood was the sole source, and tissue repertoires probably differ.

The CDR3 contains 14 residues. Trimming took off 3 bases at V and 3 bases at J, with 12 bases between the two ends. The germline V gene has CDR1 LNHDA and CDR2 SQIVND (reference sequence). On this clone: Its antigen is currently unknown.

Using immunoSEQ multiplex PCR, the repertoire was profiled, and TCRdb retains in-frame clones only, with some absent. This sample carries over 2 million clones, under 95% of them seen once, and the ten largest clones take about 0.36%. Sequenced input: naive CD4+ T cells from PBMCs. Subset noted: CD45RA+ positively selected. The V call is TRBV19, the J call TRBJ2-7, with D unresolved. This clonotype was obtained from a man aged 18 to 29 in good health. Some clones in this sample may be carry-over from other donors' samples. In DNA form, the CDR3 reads TGTGCCAGTAGTATCTCGACGTTGAGCTACGAGCAGTACTTC. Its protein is CASSISTLSYEQYF.